The rows below give T cell receptor beta chains drawn from one sample of a study of T-cell memory formation after mild COVID-19. A single record per CDR3 protein comes from TCRdb applying MiXCR to the 5' RACE reads. The sample yields under 350,000 distinct CDR3 sequences, roughly 16% seen once. Sequencing was done on a sample of PBMCs or a T cell subset sorted from them (not recorded which). The origin of the receptors is a young man who had mild COVID-19 (a few samples of this study predate the infection). Cell type and time point are not known. Both conserved end residues are part of each CDR3. A D gene is named only where the DNA matches it firmly. Size is stated for part of the rows, as once, few or many counts, or as a class when the clone is expanded.

size: many
V: TRBV7-2
J: TRBJ2-5
D: NA
DNA: TGTGCCAGCAGACAATCTAGTTTATTGGAGACCCAGTACTTC
CDR3: CASRQSSLLETQYF

size: NA
V: TRBV7-9
J: TRBJ2-5
D: TRBD1
DNA: TGTGCCAGCAGCTTAGCAGGGACAGGGGGCATGGAGACCCAGTACTTC
CDR3: CASSLAGTGGMETQYF

size: many
V: TRBV7-8
J: TRBJ2-5
D: NA
DNA: TGTGCCAGCAGCTTACCCCGACAGGACTCCCAGTACTTC
CDR3: CASSLPRQDSQYF

size: few
V: TRBV5-1
J: TRBJ1-5
D: NA
DNA: TGCGCCAGCAGCTTGGAGGGCACCGATCAGCCCCAGCATTTT
CDR3: CASSLEGTDQPQHF

size: NA
V: TRBV6-6
J: TRBJ1-4
D: NA
DNA: TGTGCCAGCAGTTATCAGGGCTATTTGGATGAAAAACTGTTTTTT
CDR3: CASSYQGYLDEKLFF

size: few
V: TRBV5-1
J: TRBJ2-3
D: NA
DNA: TGCGCCAGCACCCAGCGGGCTCAGGGTAGCACAGATACGCAGTATTTT
CDR3: CASTQRAQGSTDTQYF

size: NA
V: TRBV28
J: TRBJ1-5
D: NA
DNA: TGTGCCAGCAGTTCCCCAGGGGAACGGAGCAATCAGCCCCAGCATTTT
CDR3: CASSSPGERSNQPQHF

size: NA
V: TRBV12-3/TRBV12-4
J: TRBJ2-3
D: TRBD2
DNA: TGTGCCAGCAAATTACTACTAGCGGACACAGATACGCAGTATTTT
CDR3: CASKLLLADTDTQYF

size: many
V: TRBV5-1
J: TRBJ1-1
D: TRBD1
DNA: TGCGCCAGCAGCCGGACAGGGTACACTGAAGCTTTCTTT
CDR3: CASSRTGYTEAFF

size: NA
V: TRBV5-1
J: TRBJ1-4
D: NA
DNA: TGCGCCAGCAGCTTGTCGGCAGTAGGTGAAAAACTGTTTTTT
CDR3: CASSLSAVGEKLFF

size: NA
V: TRBV10-3
J: TRBJ2-7
D: NA
DNA: TGTGCCATCAGTGACAGTACCGGACAGCCCCTGGAGCAGTACTTC
CDR3: CAISDSTGQPLEQYF

size: few
V: TRBV3-2
J: TRBJ1-5
D: NA
DNA: TGTGCCAGCAGCCAAGATTTTAGCAGGTTTAGCAATCAGCCCCAGCATTTT
CDR3: CASSQDFSRFSNQPQHF

size: NA
V: TRBV2
J: TRBJ2-5
D: TRBD2
DNA: TGTGCCAGCAGTTCAGAGACTAGCGGGGAAGAGACCCAGTACTTC
CDR3: CASSSETSGEETQYF

size: NA
V: TRBV3-1
J: TRBJ1-3
D: NA
DNA: TGTGCCAGCAGCCAAGGAGGGGGAAACACCATATATTTT
CDR3: CASSQGGGNTIYF

size: few
V: TRBV9
J: TRBJ1-1
D: NA
DNA: TGTGCCAGCAGTGGGGGGCAGGGGACTCTCGGCACTGAAGCTTTCTTT
CDR3: CASSGGQGTLGTEAFF

size: NA
V: TRBV6-1
J: TRBJ1-1
D: NA
DNA: TGTGCCAGCAGTGTAGGCCAAACGGCTGAAGCTTTCTTT
CDR3: CASSVGQTAEAFF

size: NA
V: TRBV30
J: TRBJ1-5
D: TRBD1
DNA: TGTGCCTGGGGGACAGGCTATAGCAATCAGCCCCAGCATTTT
CDR3: CAWGTGYSNQPQHF

size: many
V: TRBV4-1
J: TRBJ2-5
D: TRBD2
DNA: TGCGCCAGCAGCCGACTAGCGGGGGGGCAAGAGACCCAGTACTTC
CDR3: CASSRLAGGQETQYF

size: NA
V: TRBV10-3
J: TRBJ2-7
D: NA
DNA: TGTGCCATCAGTGTGTTACAGGGAGAGTACGAGCAGTACTTC
CDR3: CAISVLQGEYEQYF

size: many
V: TRBV7-8
J: TRBJ2-3
D: NA
DNA: TGTGCCAGCAGCTTATCCCCTGGGGGGGGCGCTAGCACAGATACGCAGTATTTT
CDR3: CASSLSPGGGASTDTQYF

size: few
V: TRBV11-2
J: TRBJ2-1
D: NA
DNA: TGTGCCAGCAGCACAACGACGTATACTCAGTTCTTC
CDR3: CASSTTTYTQFF

size: few
V: TRBV7-9
J: TRBJ2-3
D: TRBD2
DNA: TGTGCCAGCAGCTCAGGACTAGCAGAAGATACGCAGTATTTT
CDR3: CASSSGLAEDTQYF

size: many
V: TRBV3-1
J: TRBJ2-3
D: NA
DNA: TGTGCCAGCAGCCCATACGAGACCGGGACGCAGTATTTT
CDR3: CASSPYETGTQYF

size: few
V: TRBV20-1
J: TRBJ2-5
D: TRBD1
DNA: TGCAGTGCTAGAGATACAGGGGGCCCAGAGACCCAGTACTTC
CDR3: CSARDTGGPETQYF

size: NA
V: TRBV5-1
J: TRBJ2-6
D: NA
DNA: TGCGCCAGCAGCCCACCAGCGGCAGGGGCCAACGTCCTGACTTTC
CDR3: CASSPPAAGANVLTF

size: few
V: TRBV12-3/TRBV12-4
J: TRBJ2-1
D: TRBD2
DNA: TGTGCCAGCAGAAAAAGCGGGGGTGAGCAGTTCTTC
CDR3: CASRKSGGEQFF

size: many
V: TRBV6-2/TRBV6-3
J: TRBJ1-5
D: NA
DNA: TGTGCCAGCAGCCTCTTCGGTCGGCCCCAGCATTTT
CDR3: CASSLFGRPQHF

size: few
V: TRBV20-1
J: TRBJ1-2
D: NA
DNA: TGCAGTGCATTCCCCCCAGGGGCCTATGGCTACACCTTC
CDR3: CSAFPPGAYGYTF

size: NA
V: TRBV5-5
J: TRBJ2-7
D: TRBD1
DNA: TGTGCCAGCAGCTTGCAGACAGGGAGTCTGGAGCAGTACTTC
CDR3: CASSLQTGSLEQYF

size: NA
V: TRBV7-8
J: TRBJ1-1
D: TRBD1
DNA: TGTGCCAGCAGCTACCGTGGGACAGGGTTGAACACTGAAGCTTTCTTT
CDR3: CASSYRGTGLNTEAFF

size: NA
V: TRBV20-1
J: TRBJ2-7
D: NA
DNA: TGCAGTGCTAGAGGGAATCTTGGGGCTAGCTCCTACGAGCAGTACTTC
CDR3: CSARGNLGASSYEQYF

size: NA
V: TRBV18
J: TRBJ1-2
D: NA
DNA: TGTGCCAGCTCACCACCTGCCCACAGGGTAGGCGGCTACACCTTC
CDR3: CASSPPAHRVGGYTF

size: many
V: TRBV20-1
J: TRBJ2-1
D: TRBD2
DNA: TGCAGTGCTCGAGGTTACCGACTAGCGGGGGACGCTGAGCAGTTCTTC
CDR3: CSARGYRLAGDAEQFF

size: once
V: TRBV7-2
J: TRBJ1-2
D: NA
DNA: TGTGCCAGCAGCTTAGACGACGGCGCCGGCTACACCTTC
CDR3: CASSLDDGAGYTF

size: few
V: TRBV27
J: TRBJ2-7
D: TRBD1
DNA: TGTGCCAGCATTAAGACAGGGGGCGAGCAGTACTTC
CDR3: CASIKTGGEQYF

size: NA
V: TRBV7-2
J: TRBJ2-3
D: TRBD2
DNA: TGTGCCAGCAGCCCGCCGAGGGGCGGGGGGGCACCAGATACGCAGTATTTT
CDR3: CASSPPRGGGAPDTQYF

size: NA
V: TRBV12-3/TRBV12-4
J: TRBJ2-3
D: NA
DNA: TGTGCCAGCAGTTTTCTCAGCACAGATACGCAGTATTTT
CDR3: CASSFLSTDTQYF